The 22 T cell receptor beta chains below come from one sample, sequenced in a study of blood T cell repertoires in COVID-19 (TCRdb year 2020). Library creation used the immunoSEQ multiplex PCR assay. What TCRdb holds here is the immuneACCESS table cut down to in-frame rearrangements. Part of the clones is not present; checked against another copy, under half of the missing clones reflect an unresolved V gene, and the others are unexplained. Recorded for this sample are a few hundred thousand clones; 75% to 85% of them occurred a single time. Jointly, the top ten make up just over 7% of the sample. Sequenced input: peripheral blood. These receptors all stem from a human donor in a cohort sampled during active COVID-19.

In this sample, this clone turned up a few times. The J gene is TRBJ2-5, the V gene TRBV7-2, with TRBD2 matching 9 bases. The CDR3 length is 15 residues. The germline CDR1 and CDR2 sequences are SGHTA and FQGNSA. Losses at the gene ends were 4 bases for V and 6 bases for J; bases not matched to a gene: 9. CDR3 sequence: CASSSASGISKTQYF. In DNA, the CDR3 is TGTGCCAGCAGCTCAGCTAGCGGGATCAGCAAGACCCAGTACTTC.

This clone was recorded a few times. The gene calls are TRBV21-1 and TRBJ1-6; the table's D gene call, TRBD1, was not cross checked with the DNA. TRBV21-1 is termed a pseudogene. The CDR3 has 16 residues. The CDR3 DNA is TGTGCCAGCAGCCCCCAGGGGAGCGCCTATAATTCACCCCTCCACTTT. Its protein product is CASSPQGSAYNSPLHF.

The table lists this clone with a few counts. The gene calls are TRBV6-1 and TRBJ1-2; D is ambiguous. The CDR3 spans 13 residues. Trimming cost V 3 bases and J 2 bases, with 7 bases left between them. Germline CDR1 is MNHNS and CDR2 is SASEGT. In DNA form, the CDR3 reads TGTGCCAGCAGTGACCCGGAGAACTATGGCTACACCTTC. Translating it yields CASSDPENYGYTF.

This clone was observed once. The CDR3 region is CASSLAYTPFTEAFF. The CDR3, as DNA: TGTGCCAGCAGCTTGGCTTACACCCCTTTCACTGAAGCTTTCTTT. The chain is built from TRBV5-6 and TRBJ1-1, with unresolved D. CDR1 is SGHDT and CDR2 is YYEEEE in the germline V gene. The CDR3 consists of 15 residues. Trimming removed 0 bases from V and 4 bases from J, with 13 bases in between.

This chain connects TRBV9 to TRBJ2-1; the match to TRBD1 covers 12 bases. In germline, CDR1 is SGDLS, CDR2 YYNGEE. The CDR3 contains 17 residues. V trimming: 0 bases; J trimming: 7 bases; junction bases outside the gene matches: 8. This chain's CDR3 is CASSVAWGTGGENEQFF. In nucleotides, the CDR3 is TGTGCCAGCAGCGTAGCTTGGGGGACAGGGGGCGAAAATGAGCAGTTCTTC.

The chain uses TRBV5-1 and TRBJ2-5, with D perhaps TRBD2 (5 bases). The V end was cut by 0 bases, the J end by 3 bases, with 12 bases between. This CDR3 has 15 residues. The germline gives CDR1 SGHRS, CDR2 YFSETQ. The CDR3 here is CASSLGLRREETQYF. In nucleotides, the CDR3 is TGCGCCAGCAGCTTGGGACTAAGGCGGGAAGAGACCCAGTACTTC.

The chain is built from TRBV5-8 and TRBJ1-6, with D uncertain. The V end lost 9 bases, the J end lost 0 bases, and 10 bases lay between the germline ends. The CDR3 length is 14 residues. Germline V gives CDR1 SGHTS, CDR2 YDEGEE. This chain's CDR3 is CATYYSSYNSPLHF. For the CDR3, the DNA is TGTGCCACCTATTACAGCTCCTATAATTCACCCCTCCACTTT.

Written as DNA, the CDR3 is TGCGCCAGCAGCTTTAGCCAAGGTTGGAATTCACCCCTCCACTTT. This gives the protein CASSFSQGWNSPLHF. The J gene is TRBJ1-6, the V gene TRBV5-1; D unresolved. CDR3 length: 15 amino acids. The germline gives CDR1 SGHRS, CDR2 YFSETQ. V lost 2 bases and J 7 bases, leaving 13 bases between the germline ends.

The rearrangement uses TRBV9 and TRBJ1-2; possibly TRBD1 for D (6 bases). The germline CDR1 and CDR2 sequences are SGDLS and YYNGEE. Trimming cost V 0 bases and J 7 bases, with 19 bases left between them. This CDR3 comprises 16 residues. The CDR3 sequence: CASSVVLGGGLSGYTF. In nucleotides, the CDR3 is TGTGCCAGCAGCGTAGTTCTTGGGGGCGGTCTAAGTGGCTACACCTTC.

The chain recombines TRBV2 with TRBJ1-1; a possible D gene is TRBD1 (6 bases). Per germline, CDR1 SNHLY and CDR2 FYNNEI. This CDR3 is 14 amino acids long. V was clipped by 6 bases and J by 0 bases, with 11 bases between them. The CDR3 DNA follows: TGTGCCAGCAGGATCAGGGGAATGAACACTGAAGCTTTCTTT. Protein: CASRIRGMNTEAFF.

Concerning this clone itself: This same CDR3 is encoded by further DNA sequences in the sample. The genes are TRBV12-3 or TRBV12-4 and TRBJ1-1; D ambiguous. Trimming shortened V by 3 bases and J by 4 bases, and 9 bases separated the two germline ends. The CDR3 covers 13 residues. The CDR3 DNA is TGTGCCAGCAGTTTGGCCGGCGGCACTGAAGCTTTCTTT. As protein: CASSLAGGTEAFF.

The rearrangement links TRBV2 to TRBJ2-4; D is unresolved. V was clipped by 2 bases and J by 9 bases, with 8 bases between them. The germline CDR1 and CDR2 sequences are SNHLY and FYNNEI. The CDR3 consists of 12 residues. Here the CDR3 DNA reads TGTGCCAGCAGTGAAAACAGTGGCATTCAGTACTTC. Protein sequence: CASSENSGIQYF.

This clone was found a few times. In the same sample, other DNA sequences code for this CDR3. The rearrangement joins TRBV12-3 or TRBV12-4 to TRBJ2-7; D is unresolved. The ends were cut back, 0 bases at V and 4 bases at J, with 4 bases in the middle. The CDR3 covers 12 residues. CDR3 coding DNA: TGTGCCAGCAGTTTAGCGCGGTACGAGCAGTACTTC. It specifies CASSLARYEQYF.

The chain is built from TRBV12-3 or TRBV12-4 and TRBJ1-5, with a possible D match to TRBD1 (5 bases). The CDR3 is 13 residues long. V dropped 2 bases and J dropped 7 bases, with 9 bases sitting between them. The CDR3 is CASSLRGVQPQHF. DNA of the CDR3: TGTGCCAGCAGTTTACGGGGGGTCCAGCCCCAGCATTTT.

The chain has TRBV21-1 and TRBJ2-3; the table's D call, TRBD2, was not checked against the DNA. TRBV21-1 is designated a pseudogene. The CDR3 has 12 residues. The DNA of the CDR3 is TGTGCCATTATCCCCCGCACAGATACGCAGTATTTT. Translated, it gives CAIIPRTDTQYF.

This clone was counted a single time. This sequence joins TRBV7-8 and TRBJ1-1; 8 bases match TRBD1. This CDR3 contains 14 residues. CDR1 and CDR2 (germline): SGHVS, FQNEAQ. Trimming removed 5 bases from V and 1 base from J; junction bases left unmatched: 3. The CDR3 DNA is TGTGCCAGCAGCCCAGGACAGGGGAACACTGAAGCTTTCTTT. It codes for CASSPGQGNTEAFF.

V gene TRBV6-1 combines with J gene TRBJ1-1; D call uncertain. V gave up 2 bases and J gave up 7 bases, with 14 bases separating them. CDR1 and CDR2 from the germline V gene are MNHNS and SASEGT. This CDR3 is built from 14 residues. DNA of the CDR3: TGTGCCAGCAGTGAAACGAATAGAGGGAATGAAGCTTTCTTT. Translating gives CASSETNRGNEAFF.

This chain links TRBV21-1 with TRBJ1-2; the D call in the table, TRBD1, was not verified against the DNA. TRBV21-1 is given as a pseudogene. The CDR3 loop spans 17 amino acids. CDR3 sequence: CASSTQYRTGVPYGYTF. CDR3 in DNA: TGTGCCAGCAGCACCCAATATCGGACAGGAGTCCCTTATGGCTACACCTTC.

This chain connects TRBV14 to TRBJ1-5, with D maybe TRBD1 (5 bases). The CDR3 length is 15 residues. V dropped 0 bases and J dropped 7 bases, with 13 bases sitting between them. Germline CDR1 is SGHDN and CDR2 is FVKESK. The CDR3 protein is CASSQDRQGRQPQHF. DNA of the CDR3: TGTGCCAGCAGCCAAGATCGGCAGGGTAGGCAGCCCCAGCATTTT.

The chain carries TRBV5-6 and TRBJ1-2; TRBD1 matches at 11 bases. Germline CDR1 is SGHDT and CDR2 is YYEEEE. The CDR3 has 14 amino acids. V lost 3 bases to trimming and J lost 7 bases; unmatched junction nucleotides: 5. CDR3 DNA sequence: TGTGCCAGCAGCTGGGACAGGGGGTGGAGTGGCTACACCTTC. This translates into CASSWDRGWSGYTF.

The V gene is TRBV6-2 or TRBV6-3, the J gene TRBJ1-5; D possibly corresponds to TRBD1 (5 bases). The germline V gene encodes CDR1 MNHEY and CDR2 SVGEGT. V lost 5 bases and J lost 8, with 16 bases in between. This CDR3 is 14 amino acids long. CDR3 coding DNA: TGTGCCAGCAGTCAACAGGCGGCTAGTAAGCCCCAGCATTTT. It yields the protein CASSQQAASKPQHF.

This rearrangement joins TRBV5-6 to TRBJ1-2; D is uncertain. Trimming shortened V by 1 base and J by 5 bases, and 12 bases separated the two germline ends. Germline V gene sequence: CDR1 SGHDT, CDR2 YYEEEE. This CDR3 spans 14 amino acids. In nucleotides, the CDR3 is TGTGCCAGCAGCTTGACCGGGATGAATTATGGCTACACCTTC. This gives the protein CASSLTGMNYGYTF. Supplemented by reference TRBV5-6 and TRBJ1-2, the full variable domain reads DAGVTQSPTHLIKTRGQQVTLRCSPKSGHDTVSWYQQALGQGPQFIFQYYEEEERQRGNFPDRFSGHQFPNYSSELNVNALLLGDSALYLCASSLTGMNYGYTFGSGTRLTVV.